The next 22 T cell receptor beta chains were all read from a single sample in a study of T cells after yellow fever vaccination. TCRdb reanalysed the 5' RACE reads using MiXCR and keeps one entry per CDR3 protein. The sample consists of over 5,000 distinct CDR3 sequences, under 8% of them appearing once. The sample was PBMCs, either bulk or a sorted T-cell subset (CD4+, CD8+, memory, or dextramer-sorted; not recorded which), taken around 14 days after the first yellow fever vaccination. All receptors derive from a man aged 18 to 29 who received the YFV17D yellow fever vaccine.

In this sample, this clonotype turned up many times. This rearrangement joins TRBV6-5 to TRBJ2-5; D is perhaps TRBD1 or TRBD2 (5 bases each). The CDR3 sequence is 13 residues long. Germline assignment: CDR1 MNHEY and CDR2 SVGAGI. V shed 7 bases and J shed 2 bases, with 11 bases lying between them. CDR3 nucleotides: TGTGCCAGCACCCGAGGGGAGCAAGAGACCCAGTACTTC. This gives the protein CASTRGEQETQYF.

This chain uses TRBV8-2 with TRBJ1-2; the D call TRBD1 from the table was never checked on the DNA. TRBV8-2 is an annotated pseudogene. CDR3 length equals 15 residues. The CDR3 DNA sequence: TGTGCCAGCAGCTCCGGGCAGCTCTGCTCCTATGGCTACACCTTC. Translation gives CASSSGQLCSYGYTF.

This clonotype was recorded at least ten times. Here the CDR3 DNA reads TGTGCCAGCAGTCCCAGGACTCAAAAGCGGGATACGCAGTATTTT. Amino acids: CASSPRTQKRDTQYF. The V call is TRBV27, the J call TRBJ2-3, with D possibly being TRBD2 (5 bases). The CDR3 has 15 amino acids. V shed 5 bases and J shed 6 bases, with 18 bases lying between them. Germline CDR1 MNHEY, CDR2 SMNVEV (reference sequence).

This clonotype came up many times. The genes are TRBV6-6 and TRBJ2-7; D uncertain. From germline, CDR1 is MNHNY and CDR2 SVGAGI (reference sequence). The CDR3 runs 13 residues. V was shortened by 6 bases and J by 5 bases, with 14 bases between the two germline ends. CDR3 nucleotide sequence: TGTGCCAGCAGCGAGAAGATCTACGACGAGCAGTACTTC. Translating gives CASSEKIYDEQYF.

Ten or more counts support this clonotype. The chain couples TRBV12-3 or TRBV12-4 to TRBJ2-3; TRBD2 matches 8 bases. The length of the CDR3 is 14 residues. The junction had 4 bases not matched to a gene; V was cut back by 2 bases and J by 6 bases. CDR3 in DNA: TGTGCCAGCAGTTTATTCGGGGGGGGTGATACGCAGTATTTT. This encodes CASSLFGGGDTQYF.

This clonotype was recorded at least ten times. This chain uses TRBV19 with TRBJ2-1; D is perhaps TRBD1 (5 bases). V gave up 3 bases and J gave up 7 bases, with 19 bases separating them. Germline assignment: CDR1 LNHDA and CDR2 SQIVND (reference sequence). The CDR3 runs to 16 residues. CDR3 amino acids: CASSMVGDPNTNEQFF. Here the CDR3 DNA reads TGTGCCAGTAGTATGGTAGGGGATCCCAATACGAATGAGCAGTTCTTC.

This clonotype occurred many times. The V call is TRBV10-3, the J call TRBJ1-1; TRBD1 matches 9 bases. The CDR3 is 14 amino acids. V trimming: 7 bases; J trimming: 4 bases; junction bases outside the gene matches: 7. CDR1 is ENHRY and CDR2 is SYGVKD in the germline V gene. The CDR3 loop reads CAIKSTGGGTEAFF. The DNA of the CDR3 is TGTGCCATCAAATCAACAGGGGGCGGCACTGAAGCTTTCTTT.

This clonotype showed up many times. V is TRBV18 and J is TRBJ2-1, with TRBD1 matching 8 bases. J was trimmed by 4 bases and V by 2 bases; bases with no gene match: 10. CDR3 length equals 17 residues. Germline assignment: CDR1 KGHSH and CDR2 LQKENI. In nucleotides, the CDR3 is TGTGCCAGCTCACCAATTAGGACAGGGTCCCGATACAATGAGCAGTTCTTC. Protein product: CASSPIRTGSRYNEQFF.

This clonotype was counted ten times or more. DNA for the CDR3: TGTGCCACCAGTGATGCCTTGCCGGGACTAGCGGCCTACAATGAGCAGTTCTTC. This gives the protein CATSDALPGLAAYNEQFF. V gene TRBV24-1 combines with J gene TRBJ2-1; 11 bases line up with TRBD2. The CDR3 contains 18 residues. The germline CDR1 and CDR2 sequences are KGHDR and SFDVKD. The J segment lost 2 bases and the V segment lost 3 bases, leaving 8 bases of the junction unmatched.

Many counts were recorded for this clonotype. The chain has TRBV11-2 and TRBJ2-4, with TRBD2 matching over 10 bases. The ends lost 5 bases at V and 1 base at J; junction bases unmatched: 11. Germline V gene data show CDR1 as SGHAT and CDR2 as FQNNGV. There are 18 residues in the CDR3. The CDR3 sequence is CASSPESGGAPAKNIQYF. Here the CDR3 DNA reads TGTGCCAGCAGCCCGGAGAGCGGGGGGGCCCCCGCCAAAAACATTCAGTACTTC.

This clonotype appeared many times. The rearrangement uses TRBV20-1 and TRBJ2-3, with 7 bases fitting TRBD2. This CDR3 spans 15 amino acids. CDR1 and CDR2 from the germline V gene are DFQATT and SNEGSKA (reference sequence). V dropped 0 bases and J dropped 4; count of bases not matched to a gene: 7. CDR3 nucleotide sequence: TGCAGTGCTAGAGATCCTGCGGGGGTTGCAGATACGCAGTATTTT. Its translation is CSARDPAGVADTQYF.

This clonotype was seen repeatedly, ten times or more. The chain joins TRBV7-9 to TRBJ2-7, with D possibly being TRBD1 or TRBD2 (5 bases each). With 5 bases removed from V and 3 bases from J, the gap between germline ends came to 11 bases. CDR1 and CDR2 (germline): SEHNR, FQNEAQ (reference sequence). CDR3 length equals 13 residues. The CDR3, as DNA: TGTGCCAGCAGCCCGGGGCAGGTCTACGAGCAGTACTTC. Translation: CASSPGQVYEQYF.

This clonotype appeared many times. The V gene is TRBV23-1, the J gene TRBJ2-5, with no clear D. TRBV23-1 is an ORF, with its function uncertain. Deletions cut 6 bases from V and 3 bases from J, with 11 bases between. The length of the CDR3 is 13 residues. Written as DNA, the CDR3 is TGCGCCAGCAGACGGAACCAAGAAGAGACCCAGTACTTC. Translating it yields CASRRNQEETQYF.

This clonotype came up a few times. The rearrangement joins TRBV12-3 or TRBV12-4 to TRBJ1-5; 7 bases align to TRBD1. J lost 1 base, V lost 6 bases, and 3 bases had no gene match. CDR3 length: 14 residues. The CDR3 here is CASRPTGSNQPQHF. In DNA form, the CDR3 reads TGTGCCAGCAGACCGACAGGGAGCAATCAGCCCCAGCATTTT.

This clonotype was counted ten times or more. The rearrangement links TRBV4-2 to TRBJ1-2, with a tentative D call TRBD1 (6 bases). The CDR3 runs to 15 residues. V was clipped by 1 base and J by 5 bases, with 14 bases between them. CDR1 and CDR2 from the germline V gene are LGHNA and YNFKEQ. The CDR3, as DNA: TGTGCCAGCAGCCAAGCGACGGGAGGGGGGTATGGCTACACCTTC. Its translation: CASSQATGGGYGYTF.

This clonotype was seen many times. V gene TRBV12-3 or TRBV12-4 combines with J gene TRBJ2-7; TRBD2 aligns across 8 bases. V shed 9 bases, J shed 2 bases, and the junction held 6 bases outside the gene matches. The length of the CDR3 is 13 residues. DNA of the CDR3: TGTGCCAGTGGGGCGGGGGGCCCCTACGAGCAGTACTTC. As protein: CASGAGGPYEQYF.

Ten or more counts support this clonotype. The chain recombines TRBV20-1 with TRBJ1-1, with D possibly matching TRBD1 (5 bases). Germline V gene sequence: CDR1 DFQATT, CDR2 SNEGSKA (reference sequence). V was trimmed by 3 bases and J by 0 bases, leaving 11 bases between them. The CDR3 totals 14 residues. The CDR3 nucleotides read TGCAGTGCTAGGACGGACACCGTGAACACTGAAGCTTTCTTT. It is translated as CSARTDTVNTEAFF.

This clonotype was counted at least ten times. The chain recombines TRBV24-1 with TRBJ1-1; D gene uncertain. V was clipped by 3 bases and J by 6 bases, with 7 bases between them. The CDR3 loop spans 12 amino acids. Germline CDR1 reads KGHDR; CDR2 reads SFDVKD. CDR3 sequence: CATSDGVAEAFF. The CDR3 bases are TGTGCCACCAGTGATGGGGTGGCTGAAGCTTTCTTT.

This clonotype was counted at least ten times. The chain uses TRBV6-2 or TRBV6-3 and TRBJ2-1; a weak D match, TRBD2 (5 bases). The CDR3 has 14 residues. Trimming removed 4 bases at V and 9 bases at J, with 16 bases between. Germline V lookup: CDR1 MNHEY, CDR2 SVGEGT. The CDR3 sequence is CASSFLDWSGEQFF. In DNA form, the CDR3 reads TGTGCCAGCAGTTTCCTGGACTGGAGCGGTGAGCAGTTCTTC.

This clonotype has ten or more counts. The V and J genes are TRBV7-2 and TRBJ2-7, with a possible D match to TRBD1 (6 bases). Between the trimmed V and J ends, which lost 5 bases and 0 bases, there was a span of 14 bases. Germline assignment: CDR1 SGHTA and CDR2 FQGNSA. This CDR3 contains 15 residues. CDR3 DNA sequence: TGTGCCAGCAGCGTGAATCCGACAGGCTCCTACGAGCAGTACTTC. Translation gives CASSVNPTGSYEQYF.

The sample holds many counts of this clonotype. This chain uses TRBV5-1 with TRBJ2-6; no definite D call. Germline CDR1 is SGHRS and CDR2 is YFSETQ. This CDR3 spans 13 amino acids. V lost 0 bases to trimming and J lost 3 bases, with 1 base between them. CDR3 DNA: TGCGCCAGCAGCTTGGTTGGGGCCAACGTCCTGACTTTC. Translated: CASSLVGANVLTF.

This clonotype was found many times. V gene TRBV5-3 combines with J gene TRBJ1-5, with D possibly matching TRBD1 (6 bases). TRBV5-3 is labeled an ORF, and its function is uncertain. The CDR3 sequence is 12 residues long. V shed 6 bases and J shed 5 bases, with 9 bases lying between them. The CDR3 coding sequence is TGTGCCAGAACCGAGGGGGATCAGCCCCAGCATTTT. It codes for CARTEGDQPQHF.